This paragraph covers one TCR beta chain sequence. Sequencing used immunoSEQ multiplex PCR; TCRdb keeps in-frame clones, though not all of them. The sample carries tens of thousands of clones, 75% to 95% recorded once. The sample belongs to a study of blood T cell repertoires in COVID-19. About the study: The United States, Italy and Spain supplied acute and convalescent COVID-19 samples.

CDR3 size: 13 residues. Germline CDR1 and CDR2: KGHDR and SFDVKD. Trimming took 2 bases from V and 8 from J, leaving 9 bases between them. Sequenced material: peripheral blood. The gene calls are TRBV24-1 and TRBJ2-1; D remains unclear. The TCR comes from a woman aged 80 or over with acute or convalescent COVID-19. The CDR3 loop reads CATSDSNLYEQFF. The DNA for the CDR3 is TGTGCCACCAGTGATTCGAACTTGTATGAGCAGTTCTTC.